This T cell receptor beta chain was sequenced in a study of T cell responses to AZD1222 COVID-19 vaccine. This CDR3 has 13 residues. The ends were cut back, 0 bases at V and 8 bases at J, with 9 bases in the middle. CDR1 is SGHRS and CDR2 is YFSETQ in the germline V gene. General study points: Repertoires were obtained only post-peak T cell response. Spike as a whole was targeted by vaccine-associated CD4 TCRs, dominant at 160-218 and 743-854. Clonal diversity was possibly underestimated; the donors were predominantly white British and more often female. After two AZD1222 doses, spike-specific TCR breadth and depth rose versus day 0.

Remarks on this clone: Its cognate antigen is unknown.

Produced via immunoSEQ multiplex PCR; TCRdb's table is partial and in-frame only. The data hold approximately 210,000 clones, with just over 90% observed a single time. The sequencing here drew on peripheral blood, taken 28 days after the second AZD1222 dose. The gene calls are TRBV5-1 and TRBJ2-4; D is perhaps TRBD2 (6 bases). The source is an adult who received the AZD1222 COVID-19 vaccine. The CDR3: CASSLDGSDIQYF. The CDR3 nucleotides are TGCGCCAGCAGCTTGGACGGGAGTGACATTCAGTACTTC.